Listed here are 4 T cell receptor beta chains from one sample, sequenced in a study of CD8+ T cells in alopecia areata. The sequencing template was cDNA reverse transcribed from extracted RNA. The protocol was immunoSEQ multiplex PCR, while the TCRdb copy is restricted to in-frame clones and leaves out a portion. The sample lists 250,000 to 300,000 clones, over 45% seen once, with around 1.7% in the top ten. As to treatment: oral pan-JAK inhibitor, 5-10 mg twice daily. The sequencing here drew on CD4+ T cells sorted from blood, taken at week 24, from a patient treated with tofacitinib. These receptors all stem from a human donor with alopecia areata.

The chain links TRBV27 to TRBJ2-5; 9 nucleotides align to TRBD1. Germline lookup yields CDR1 MNHEY and CDR2 SMNVEV (reference sequence). This CDR3 spans 16 amino acids. Trimming took 4 bases from V and 1 from J; bases not matched to a gene: 7. The CDR3 nucleotides read TGTGCCAGCAGTTCTGGGACAGGGATCTTCCAAGAGACCCAGTACTTC. Amino acid sequence: CASSSGTGIFQETQYF.

This sequence joins TRBV2 and TRBJ1-2; 9 bases align to TRBD1. The CDR3 has 14 amino acids. V trimming: 6 bases; J trimming: 7 bases; junction bases outside the gene matches: 9. The V gene's germline CDR1 is SNHLY and CDR2 FYNNEI. The CDR3 DNA is TGTGCCAGCAGCGCGGACAGGGGAGATATTGGCTACACCTTC. Protein product: CASSADRGDIGYTF.

V gene TRBV30 combines with J gene TRBJ2-1; 7 positions agree with TRBD2. The CDR3 has 15 amino acids. Germline CDR1 reads GTSNPN; CDR2 reads SVGIG (reference sequence). V lost 3 bases to trimming and J lost 6 bases; unmatched junction nucleotides: 11. DNA for the CDR3: TGTGCCTGGAGCAGCGGCGGGAGTGGGGTCAATGAGCAGTTCTTC. This sequence encodes CAWSSGGSGVNEQFF.

The genes are TRBV7-3 and TRBJ2-3; TRBD2 matches at 10 bases. The CDR3 consists of 16 residues. Germline CDR1 reads SGHTA; CDR2 reads FQGTGA. The V and J ends lost 4 bases and 7 bases, in that order; junction bases with no gene match: 11. CDR3 in amino acids: CASSYSPGLATNTQYF. The CDR3 DNA reads TGTGCCAGCAGCTATTCACCGGGACTAGCGACAAATACGCAGTATTTT.